This is a list of T cell receptor beta chains from one sample in a study of blood T cell repertoires in COVID-19. Assay: immunoSEQ multiplex PCR; the TCRdb copy retains only in-frame clones and omits some. The sample yields 150,000 to 200,000 clones, just under 80% seen once. The sequencing sample was made of peripheral blood. These TCRs come from a woman aged 80 or older with active or convalescent COVID-19. The CDR3 runs from the conserved cysteine through the conserved F or W. The order of the fields is D gene, J gene, clone size, V gene, CDR3 DNA, CDR3 protein. A D gene is named only where the DNA matches it firmly. Part of the rows lack a size; the others show once, few, many or a class for expanded clones.

d_gene: -
j_gene: TRBJ2-7
abundance: -
v_gene: TRBV28
CDR3nt: TGTGCCAGCACGCGGGCGAAGCAGGAGCAGTACTTC
CDR3aa: CASTRAKQEQYF

d_gene: -
j_gene: TRBJ1-5
abundance: -
v_gene: TRBV27
CDR3nt: TGTGCCAGGTTCAGGGCCCGTCGCAATCAGCCCCAGCATTTT
CDR3aa: CARFRARRNQPQHF

d_gene: -
j_gene: TRBJ1-1
abundance: -
v_gene: TRBV5-1
CDR3nt: TGCGCCAGCAGCTTTGACGGAGGGAACACTGAAGCTTTCTTT
CDR3aa: CASSFDGGNTEAFF

d_gene: TRBD1
j_gene: TRBJ1-2
abundance: -
v_gene: TRBV2
CDR3nt: TGTGCCAGCGCTGACAGGGTTAGGGGCTACACCTTC
CDR3aa: CASADRVRGYTF

d_gene: -
j_gene: TRBJ2-3
abundance: -
v_gene: TRBV2
CDR3nt: TGTGCCAGCAGCCGGGAAAAAGCTCCAGATACGCAGTATTTT
CDR3aa: CASSREKAPDTQYF

d_gene: TRBD1
j_gene: TRBJ1-4
abundance: many
v_gene: TRBV11-2
CDR3nt: TGTGCCAGCAGCTTAGGTGGAGGGGGCAATGAAAAACTGTTTTTT
CDR3aa: CASSLGGGGNEKLFF

d_gene: TRBD1
j_gene: TRBJ2-5
abundance: -
v_gene: TRBV6-1
CDR3nt: TGTGCCAGCAGTGAACGGACAGGGATGTTTGAGACCCAGTACTTC
CDR3aa: CASSERTGMFETQYF

d_gene: TRBD1
j_gene: TRBJ1-2
abundance: -
v_gene: TRBV4-3
CDR3nt: TGCGCCAGCAGCCCGGACAGGGCTAACTATGGCTACACCTTC
CDR3aa: CASSPDRANYGYTF

d_gene: TRBD1
j_gene: TRBJ1-2
abundance: -
v_gene: TRBV15
CDR3nt: TGTGCCACCAGCAGAGGGACAGGGGAGTCCTATGGCTACACCTTC
CDR3aa: CATSRGTGESYGYTF

d_gene: TRBD1
j_gene: TRBJ2-7
abundance: -
v_gene: TRBV5-1
CDR3nt: TGCGCCAGCAGCCATCCGGGACAGGGGAGCGAGCAGTACTTC
CDR3aa: CASSHPGQGSEQYF

d_gene: -
j_gene: TRBJ1-5
abundance: once
v_gene: TRBV28
CDR3nt: TGTGCCAGCAGTCTCAAACAGGAAAAGGATCAGCCCCAGCATTTT
CDR3aa: CASSLKQEKDQPQHF

d_gene: -
j_gene: TRBJ1-2
abundance: -
v_gene: TRBV5-4
CDR3nt: TGTGCCAGCAGTCAGACCGGGGGAAGGTATGGCTACACCTTC
CDR3aa: CASSQTGGRYGYTF

d_gene: TRBD1
j_gene: TRBJ2-6
abundance: -
v_gene: TRBV5-4
CDR3nt: TGTGCCAGCAGCTTAGGACAGGGCCTCCTCTCTGGGGCCAACGTCCTGACTTTC
CDR3aa: CASSLGQGLLSGANVLTF

d_gene: -
j_gene: TRBJ2-5
abundance: -
v_gene: TRBV5-1
CDR3nt: TGCGCCAGCAGCTTGGGAGGGAATGGAAGATCAGGAAGAGAGACCCAGTACTTC
CDR3aa: CASSLGGNGRSGRETQYF

d_gene: TRBD1
j_gene: TRBJ1-5
abundance: few
v_gene: TRBV6-5
CDR3nt: TGTGCCAGCTTGACAGGGGGAAATCAGCCCCAGCATTTT
CDR3aa: CASLTGGNQPQHF

d_gene: -
j_gene: TRBJ1-5
abundance: few
v_gene: TRBV7-6
CDR3nt: TGTGCCAGCAGCTTAGCGAGGGCCGGGCCGGGTCAGCCCCAGCATTTT
CDR3aa: CASSLARAGPGQPQHF

d_gene: TRBD1
j_gene: TRBJ1-2
abundance: once
v_gene: TRBV19
CDR3nt: TGTGCCAGTAGGGGGACAGGGGCCTCTGGCTACACCTTC
CDR3aa: CASRGTGASGYTF

d_gene: -
j_gene: TRBJ1-5
abundance: -
v_gene: TRBV23-1
CDR3nt: TGCGCCAGCAGTCAATGCCAGCAGGGAAAGGGGGGGGTTGTTGCGCCCCAGCATTTT
CDR3aa: CASSQCQQGKGGVVAPQHF

d_gene: -
j_gene: TRBJ1-2
abundance: -
v_gene: TRBV11-1
CDR3nt: TGTGCCACCCGGTCAACGAACTATGGCTACACCTTC
CDR3aa: CATRSTNYGYTF

d_gene: -
j_gene: TRBJ2-1
abundance: -
v_gene: TRBV4-1
CDR3nt: TGCGCCAGCAGAAACAACCCAGGAGGACAGTATGAGCAGTTCTTC
CDR3aa: CASRNNPGGQYEQFF

d_gene: -
j_gene: TRBJ1-2
abundance: many
v_gene: TRBV27
CDR3nt: TGTGCCAGCAGTCCCAGGTCGAGCCTGACTAACTATGGCTACACCTTC
CDR3aa: CASSPRSSLTNYGYTF

d_gene: -
j_gene: TRBJ1-2
abundance: -
v_gene: TRBV28
CDR3nt: TGTGCCAGCAGTTCCCCAAGTCCAACCGGTGGCTACACCTTC
CDR3aa: CASSSPSPTGGYTF

d_gene: TRBD1
j_gene: TRBJ2-2
abundance: -
v_gene: TRBV3-1/TRBV3-2
CDR3nt: TGTGCCAGCAGCCCCGGGACAGAGAACACCGGGGAGCTGTTTTTT
CDR3aa: CASSPGTENTGELFF

d_gene: -
j_gene: TRBJ2-7
abundance: few
v_gene: TRBV7-9
CDR3nt: TGTGCCAGCAGCTCAGGGGACGAGCAGTACTTC
CDR3aa: CASSSGDEQYF

d_gene: TRBD1
j_gene: TRBJ1-5
abundance: -
v_gene: TRBV7-6
CDR3nt: TGTGCCAGCAGCCCCATCCCGGGACAGGGGGGCAATCAGCCCCAGCATTTT
CDR3aa: CASSPIPGQGGNQPQHF